This section outlines one T cell receptor (beta chain) sequence together with its context. Its target is unknown. Pregnant or lactating patients were excluded, as were those with uncontrolled infection or other autoimmune disease. Fresh peripheral blood, around 11 ml of it, supplied the PBMCs. There are 13 residues in the CDR3. Germline CDR1 is SGHTA and CDR2 is FQGTGA. Trimming removed 5 bases from V and 9 bases from J, with 14 bases in between. Researchers took RNA transcripts and amplified the TCR beta CDR3 regions from them. With the HTBI primer set, the TCR CDR3 went through a first round of RT-PCR. Using its own MiXCR run on the multiplex PCR reads, TCRdb lists one record per CDR3 protein. Of some 490,000 distinct CDR3 sequences detected, roughly 15% appear once; the ten largest clones hold over 25%. The data stem from a study of T cells in Graves' hyperthyroidism and ophthalmopathy. Overall study findings and caveats: The blood repertoire included most of the expanded thyroid clonotypes above 0.001. Before onset, by a median of approximately 5.9 months, the model predicted ophthalmopathy.

This TCR derives from a woman between 25 and 40 years old with Graves' ophthalmopathy. The source material was blood. J is TRBJ1-3 and V is TRBV7-3; D remains ambiguous. CDR3 coding DNA: TGTGCCAGCAGCCAGGTTCCGGCTAGCACCATATATTTT. This translates into CASSQVPASTIYF. Full variable domain (rest looked up from reference TRBV7-3 and TRBJ1-3): GAGVSQTPSNKVTEKGKYVELRCDPISGHTALYWYRQSLGQGPEFLIYFQGTGAADDSGLPNDRFFAVRPEGSVSTLKIQRTERGDSAVYLCASSQVPASTIYFGEGSWLTVV.